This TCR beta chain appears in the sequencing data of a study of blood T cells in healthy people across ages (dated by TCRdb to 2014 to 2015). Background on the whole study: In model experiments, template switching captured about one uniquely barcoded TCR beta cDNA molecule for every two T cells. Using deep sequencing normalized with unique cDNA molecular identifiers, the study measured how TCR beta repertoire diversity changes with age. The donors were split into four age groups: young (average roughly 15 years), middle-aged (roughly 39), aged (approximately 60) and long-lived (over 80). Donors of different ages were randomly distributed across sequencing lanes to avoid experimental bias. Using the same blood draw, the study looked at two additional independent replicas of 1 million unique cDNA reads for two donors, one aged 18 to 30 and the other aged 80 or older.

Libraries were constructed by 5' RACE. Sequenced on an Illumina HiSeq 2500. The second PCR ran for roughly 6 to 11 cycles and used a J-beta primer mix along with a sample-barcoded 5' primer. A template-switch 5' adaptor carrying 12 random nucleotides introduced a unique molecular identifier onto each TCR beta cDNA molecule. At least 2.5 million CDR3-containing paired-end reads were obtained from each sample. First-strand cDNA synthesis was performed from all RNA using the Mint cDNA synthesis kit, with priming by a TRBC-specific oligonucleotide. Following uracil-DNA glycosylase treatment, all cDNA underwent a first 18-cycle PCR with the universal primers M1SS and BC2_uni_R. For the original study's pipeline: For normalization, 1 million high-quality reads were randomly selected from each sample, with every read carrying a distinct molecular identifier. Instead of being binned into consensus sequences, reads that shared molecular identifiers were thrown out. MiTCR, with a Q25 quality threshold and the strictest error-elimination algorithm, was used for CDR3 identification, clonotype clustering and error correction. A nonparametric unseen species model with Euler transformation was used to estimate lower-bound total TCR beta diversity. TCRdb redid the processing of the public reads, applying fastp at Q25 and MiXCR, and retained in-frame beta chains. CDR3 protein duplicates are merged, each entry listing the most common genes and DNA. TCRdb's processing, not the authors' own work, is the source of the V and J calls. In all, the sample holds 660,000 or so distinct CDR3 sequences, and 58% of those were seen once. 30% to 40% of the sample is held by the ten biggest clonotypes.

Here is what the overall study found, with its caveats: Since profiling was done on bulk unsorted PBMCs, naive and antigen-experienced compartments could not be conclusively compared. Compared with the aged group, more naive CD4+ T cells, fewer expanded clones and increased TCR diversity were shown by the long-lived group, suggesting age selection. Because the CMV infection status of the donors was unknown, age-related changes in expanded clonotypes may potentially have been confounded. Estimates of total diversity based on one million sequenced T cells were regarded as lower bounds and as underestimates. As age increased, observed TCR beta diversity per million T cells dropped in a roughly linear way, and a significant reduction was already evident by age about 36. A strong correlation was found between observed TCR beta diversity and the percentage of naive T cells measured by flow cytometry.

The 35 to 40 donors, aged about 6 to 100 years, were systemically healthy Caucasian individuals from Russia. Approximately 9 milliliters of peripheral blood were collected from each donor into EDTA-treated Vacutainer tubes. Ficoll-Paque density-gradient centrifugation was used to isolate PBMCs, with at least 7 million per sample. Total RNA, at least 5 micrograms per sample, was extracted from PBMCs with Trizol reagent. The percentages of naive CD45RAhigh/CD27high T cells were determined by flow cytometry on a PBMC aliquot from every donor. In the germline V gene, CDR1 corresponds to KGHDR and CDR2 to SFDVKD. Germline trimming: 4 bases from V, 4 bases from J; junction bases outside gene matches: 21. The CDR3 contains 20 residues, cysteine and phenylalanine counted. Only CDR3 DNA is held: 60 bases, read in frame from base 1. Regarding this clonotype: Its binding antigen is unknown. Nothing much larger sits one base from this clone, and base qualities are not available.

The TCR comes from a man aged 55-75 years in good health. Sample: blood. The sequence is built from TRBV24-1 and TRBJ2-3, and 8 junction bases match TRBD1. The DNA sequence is TGTGCCACCAGTGAACCTATGGACCGGACAGGGTCTTCTGGGGCAGATACGCAGTATTTT. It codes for CATSEPMDRTGSSGADTQYF.